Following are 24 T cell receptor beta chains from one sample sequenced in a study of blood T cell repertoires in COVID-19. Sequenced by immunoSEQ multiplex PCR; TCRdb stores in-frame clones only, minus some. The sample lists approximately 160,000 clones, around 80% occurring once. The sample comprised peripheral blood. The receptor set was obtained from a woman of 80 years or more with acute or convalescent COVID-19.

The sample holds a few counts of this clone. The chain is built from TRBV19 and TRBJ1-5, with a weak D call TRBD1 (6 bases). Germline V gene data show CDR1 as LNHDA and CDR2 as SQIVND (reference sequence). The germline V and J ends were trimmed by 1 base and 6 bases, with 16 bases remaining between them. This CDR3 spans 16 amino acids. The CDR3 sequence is CASSIGGGGAGQPQHF. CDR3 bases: TGTGCCAGTAGTATAGGGGGTGGGGGCGCGGGTCAGCCCCAGCATTTT. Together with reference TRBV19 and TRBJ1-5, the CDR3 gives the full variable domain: DGGITQSPKYLFRKEGQNVTLSCEQNLNHDAMYWYRQDPGQGLRLIYYSQIVNDFQKGDIAEGYSVSREKKESFPLTVTSAQKNPTAFYLCASSIGGGGAGQPQHFGDGTRLSIL.

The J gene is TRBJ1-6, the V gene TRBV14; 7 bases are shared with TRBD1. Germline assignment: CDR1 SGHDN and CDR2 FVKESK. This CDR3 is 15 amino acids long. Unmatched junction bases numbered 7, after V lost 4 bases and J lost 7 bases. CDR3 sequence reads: CASSPRQGRNSPLHF. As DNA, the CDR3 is TGTGCCAGCAGCCCGAGACAGGGACGGAATTCACCCCTCCACTTT.

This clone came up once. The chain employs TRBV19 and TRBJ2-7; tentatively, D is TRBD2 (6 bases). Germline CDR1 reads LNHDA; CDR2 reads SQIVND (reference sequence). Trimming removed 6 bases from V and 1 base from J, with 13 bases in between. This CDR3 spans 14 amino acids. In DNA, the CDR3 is TGTGCCAGTAGGTTCGGGGGAGAGTCCTACGAGCAGTACTTC. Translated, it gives CASRFGGESYEQYF. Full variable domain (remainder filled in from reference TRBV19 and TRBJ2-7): DGGITQSPKYLFRKEGQNVTLSCEQNLNHDAMYWYRQDPGQGLRLIYYSQIVNDFQKGDIAEGYSVSREKKESFPLTVTSAQKNPTAFYLCASRFGGESYEQYFGPGTRLTVT.

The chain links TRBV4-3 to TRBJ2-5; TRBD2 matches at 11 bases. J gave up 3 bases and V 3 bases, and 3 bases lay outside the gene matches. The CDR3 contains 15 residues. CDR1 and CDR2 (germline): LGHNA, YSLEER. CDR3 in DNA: TGCGCCAGCAGCCAGGGGGGACTAGCGGAAGAGACCCAGTACTTC. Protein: CASSQGGLAEETQYF.

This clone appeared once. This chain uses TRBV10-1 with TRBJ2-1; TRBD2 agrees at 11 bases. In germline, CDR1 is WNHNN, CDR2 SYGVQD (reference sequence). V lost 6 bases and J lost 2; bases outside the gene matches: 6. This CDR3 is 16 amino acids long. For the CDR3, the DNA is TGCGCCAGCAGCCCCGGGACTAGCGGAGCCTACAATGAGCAGTTCTTC. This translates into CASSPGTSGAYNEQFF.

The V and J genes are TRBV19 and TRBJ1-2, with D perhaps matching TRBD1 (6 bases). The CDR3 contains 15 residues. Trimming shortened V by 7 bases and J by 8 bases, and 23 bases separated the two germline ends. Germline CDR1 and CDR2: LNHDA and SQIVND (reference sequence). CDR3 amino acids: CASKPMGKTGNGYTF. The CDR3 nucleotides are TGTGCCAGTAAACCGATGGGGAAAACAGGGAACGGCTACACCTTC.

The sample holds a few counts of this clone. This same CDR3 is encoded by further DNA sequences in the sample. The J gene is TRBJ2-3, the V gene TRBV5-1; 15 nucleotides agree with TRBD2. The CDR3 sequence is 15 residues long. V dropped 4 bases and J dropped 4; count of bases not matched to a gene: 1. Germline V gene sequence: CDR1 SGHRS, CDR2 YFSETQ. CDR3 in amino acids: CASSRTSGRADTQYF. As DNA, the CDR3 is TGCGCCAGCAGCCGGACTAGCGGGAGGGCAGATACGCAGTATTTT.

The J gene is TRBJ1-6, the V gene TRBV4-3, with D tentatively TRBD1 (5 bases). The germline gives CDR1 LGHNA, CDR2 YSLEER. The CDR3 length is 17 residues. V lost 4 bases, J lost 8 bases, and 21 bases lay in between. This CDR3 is CASSLNGPSRGDSPLHF. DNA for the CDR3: TGCGCCAGCAGCCTCAACGGTCCGTCCCGGGGGGATTCACCCCTCCACTTT.

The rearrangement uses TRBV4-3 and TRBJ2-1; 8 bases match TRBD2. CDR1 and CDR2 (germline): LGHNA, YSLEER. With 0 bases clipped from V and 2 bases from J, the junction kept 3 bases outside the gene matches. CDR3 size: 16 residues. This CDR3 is CASSQDGGGTYNEQFF. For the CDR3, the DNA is TGCGCCAGCAGCCAAGATGGCGGGGGGACCTACAATGAGCAGTTCTTC.

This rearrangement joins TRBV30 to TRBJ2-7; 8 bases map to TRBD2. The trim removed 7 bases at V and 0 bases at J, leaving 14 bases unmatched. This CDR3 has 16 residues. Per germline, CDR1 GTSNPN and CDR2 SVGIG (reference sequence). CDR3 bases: TGTGCCTTAACCGGGACATCGAGCGGGGGCTCCTACGAGCAGTACTTC. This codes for CALTGTSSGGSYEQYF. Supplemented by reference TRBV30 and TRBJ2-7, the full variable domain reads SQTIHQWPATLVQPVGSPLSLECTVEGTSNPNLYWYRQAAGRGLQLLFYSVGIGQISSEVPQNLSASRPQDRQFILSSKKLLLSDSGFYLCALTGTSSGGSYEQYFGPGTRLTVT.

The CDR3 bases are TGTGCCAGCTTGAGCGGGAGAGGAGTGGGCGAGCAGTACTTC. Residues: CASLSGRGVGEQYF. The chain employs TRBV18 and TRBJ2-7; the match to TRBD2 covers 8 bases. The CDR3 totals 14 residues. Germline CDR1 KGHSH, CDR2 LQKENI. Trimming at V came to 7 bases and at J to 6 bases, leaving 11 bases not matched to a gene.

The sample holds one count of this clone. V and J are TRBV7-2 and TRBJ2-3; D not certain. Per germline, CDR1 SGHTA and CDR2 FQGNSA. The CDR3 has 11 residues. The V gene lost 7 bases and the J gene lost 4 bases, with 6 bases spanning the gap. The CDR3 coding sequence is TGTGCCAGCATGGAGTCAGATACGCAGTATTTT. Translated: CASMESDTQYF.

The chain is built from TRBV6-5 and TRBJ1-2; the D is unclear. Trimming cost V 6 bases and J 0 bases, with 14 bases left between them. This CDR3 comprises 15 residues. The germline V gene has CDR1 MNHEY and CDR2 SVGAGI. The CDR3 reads CASSTRRLTNYGYTF. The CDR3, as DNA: TGTGCCAGCAGCACCCGGAGGCTTACTAACTATGGCTACACCTTC.

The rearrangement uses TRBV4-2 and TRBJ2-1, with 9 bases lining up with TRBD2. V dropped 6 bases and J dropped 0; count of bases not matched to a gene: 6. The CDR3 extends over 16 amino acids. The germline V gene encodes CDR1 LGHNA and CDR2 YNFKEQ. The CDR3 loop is CASRALAGSSYNEQFF. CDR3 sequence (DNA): TGTGCCAGCAGGGCACTAGCGGGCAGCTCCTACAATGAGCAGTTCTTC.

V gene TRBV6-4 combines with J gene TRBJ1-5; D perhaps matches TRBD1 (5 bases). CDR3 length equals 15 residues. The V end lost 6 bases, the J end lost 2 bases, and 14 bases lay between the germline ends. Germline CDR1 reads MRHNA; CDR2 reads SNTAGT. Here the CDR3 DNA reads TGTGCCAGCAGCAGGGATGGTATTGGCAATCAGCCCCAGCATTTT. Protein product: CASSRDGIGNQPQHF.

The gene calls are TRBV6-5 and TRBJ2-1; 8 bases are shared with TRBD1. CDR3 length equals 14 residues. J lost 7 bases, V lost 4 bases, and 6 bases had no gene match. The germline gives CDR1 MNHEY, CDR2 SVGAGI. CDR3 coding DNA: TGTGCCAGCAGTTTAAGGACAGGGTTGAATGAGCAGTTCTTC. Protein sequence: CASSLRTGLNEQFF.

The CDR3 sequence is CASSQAGDEQYF. The CDR3 region has the DNA TGTGCCAGCAGCCAAGCAGGGGACGAGCAGTACTTC. V usage is TRBV4-2 and J usage is TRBJ2-7, with D perhaps matching TRBD1 (6 bases). V was trimmed by 1 base and J by 5 bases, leaving 6 bases between them. The length of the CDR3 is 12 residues. From germline, CDR1 is LGHNA and CDR2 YNFKEQ.

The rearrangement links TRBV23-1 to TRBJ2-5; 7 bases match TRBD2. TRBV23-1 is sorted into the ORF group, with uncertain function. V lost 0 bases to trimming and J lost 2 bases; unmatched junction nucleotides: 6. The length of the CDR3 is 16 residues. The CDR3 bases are TGCGCCAGCAGTCAATCCCCTAGCGGATTACAAGAGACCCAGTACTTC. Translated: CASSQSPSGLQETQYF.

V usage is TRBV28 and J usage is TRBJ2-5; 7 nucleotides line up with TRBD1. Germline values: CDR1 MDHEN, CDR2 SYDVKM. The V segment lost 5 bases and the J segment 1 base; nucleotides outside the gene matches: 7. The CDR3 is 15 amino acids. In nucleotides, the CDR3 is TGTGCCAGCAGTCCATCAGACAGGGCCCAAGAGACCCAGTACTTC. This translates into CASSPSDRAQETQYF.

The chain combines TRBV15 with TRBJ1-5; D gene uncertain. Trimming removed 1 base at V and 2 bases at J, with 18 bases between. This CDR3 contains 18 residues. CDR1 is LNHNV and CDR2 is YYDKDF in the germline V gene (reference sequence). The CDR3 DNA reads TGTGCCACCAGCAGAGCCGGTTACTCCGGCGGGGGCAATCAGCCCCAGCATTTT. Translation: CATSRAGYSGGGNQPQHF.

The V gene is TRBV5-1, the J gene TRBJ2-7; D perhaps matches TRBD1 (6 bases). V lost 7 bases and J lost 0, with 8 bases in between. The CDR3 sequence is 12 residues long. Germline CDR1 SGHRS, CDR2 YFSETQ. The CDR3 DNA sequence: TGCGCCAGCCAGGACAGCTCCTACGAGCAGTACTTC. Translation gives CASQDSSYEQYF.

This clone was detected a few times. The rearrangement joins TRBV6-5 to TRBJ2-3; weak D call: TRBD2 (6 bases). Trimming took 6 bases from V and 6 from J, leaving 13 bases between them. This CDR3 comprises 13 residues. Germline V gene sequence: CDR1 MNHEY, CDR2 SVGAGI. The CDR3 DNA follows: TGTGCCAGCAGGGACTACACTGCCGATACGCAGTATTTT. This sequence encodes CASRDYTADTQYF.

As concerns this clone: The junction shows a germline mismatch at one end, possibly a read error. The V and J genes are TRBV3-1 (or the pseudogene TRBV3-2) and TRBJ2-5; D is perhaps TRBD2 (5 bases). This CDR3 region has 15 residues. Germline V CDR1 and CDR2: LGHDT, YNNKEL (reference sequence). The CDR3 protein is CASTQGAGSQETQYF. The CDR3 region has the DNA TGTGCCAGCACCCAAGGTGCGGGTTCTCAAGAGACCCAGTACTTC.

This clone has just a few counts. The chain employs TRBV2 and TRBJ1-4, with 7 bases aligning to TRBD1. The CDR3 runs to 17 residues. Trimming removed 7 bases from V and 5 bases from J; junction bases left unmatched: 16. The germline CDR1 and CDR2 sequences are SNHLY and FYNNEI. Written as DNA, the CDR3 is TGTGCCAGCACCGACCCCACACAGGGGCGACGAAATGAAAAACTGTTTTTT. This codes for CASTDPTQGRRNEKLFF.